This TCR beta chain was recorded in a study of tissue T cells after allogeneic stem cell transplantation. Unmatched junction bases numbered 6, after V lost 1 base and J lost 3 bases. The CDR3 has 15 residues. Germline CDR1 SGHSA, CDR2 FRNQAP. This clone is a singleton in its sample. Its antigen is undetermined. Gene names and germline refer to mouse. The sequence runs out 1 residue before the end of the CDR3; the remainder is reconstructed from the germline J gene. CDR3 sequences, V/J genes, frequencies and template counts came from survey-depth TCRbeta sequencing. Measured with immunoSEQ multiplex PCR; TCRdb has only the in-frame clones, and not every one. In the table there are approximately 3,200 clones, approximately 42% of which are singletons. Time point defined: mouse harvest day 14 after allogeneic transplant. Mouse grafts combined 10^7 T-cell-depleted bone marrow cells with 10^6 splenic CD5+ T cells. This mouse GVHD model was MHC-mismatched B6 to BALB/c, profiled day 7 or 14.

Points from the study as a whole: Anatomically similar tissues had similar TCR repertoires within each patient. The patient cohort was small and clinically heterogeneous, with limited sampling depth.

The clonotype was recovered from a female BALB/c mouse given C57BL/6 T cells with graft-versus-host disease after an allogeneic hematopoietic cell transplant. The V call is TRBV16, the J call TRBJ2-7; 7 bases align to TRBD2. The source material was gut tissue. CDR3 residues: CASSLGAGGGYEQYF. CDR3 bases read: TGTGCAAGCAGCTTAGGGGCGGGGGGGGGCTATGAACAGTAC.